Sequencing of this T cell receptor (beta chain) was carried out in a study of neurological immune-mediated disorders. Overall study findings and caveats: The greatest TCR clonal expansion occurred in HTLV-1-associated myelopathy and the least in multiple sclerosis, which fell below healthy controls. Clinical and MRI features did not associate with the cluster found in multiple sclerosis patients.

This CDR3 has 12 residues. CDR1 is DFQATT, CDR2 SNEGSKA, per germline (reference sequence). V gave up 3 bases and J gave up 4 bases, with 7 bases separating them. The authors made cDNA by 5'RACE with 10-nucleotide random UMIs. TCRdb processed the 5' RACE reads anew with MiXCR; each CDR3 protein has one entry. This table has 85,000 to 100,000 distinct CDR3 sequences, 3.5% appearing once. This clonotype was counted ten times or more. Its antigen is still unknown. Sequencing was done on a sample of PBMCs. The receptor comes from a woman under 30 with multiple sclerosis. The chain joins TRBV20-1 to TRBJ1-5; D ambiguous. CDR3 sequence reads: CSASWANQPQHF. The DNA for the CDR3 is TGCAGTGCTAGTTGGGCTAATCAGCCCCAGCATTTT.